This is a list of T cell receptor beta chains from one sample in a study of T-cell reconstitution after alpha-beta-depleted transplantation in children. TCRdb passed the PCR reads through MiXCR, listing each CDR3 protein once. The profile shows 300,000 or so distinct CDR3 sequences, 9.9% of them singletons. The sequenced sample was PBMCs from the stem cell graft donor, obtained from the stem cell graft. The receptors were sampled from a human donor who donated a stem cell graft to a child with SCID. The CDR3 runs from the conserved cysteine through the conserved F or W. A D gene is named only where the DNA matches it firmly. For some rows the clone size is stated as once, few or many, or as a class when expanded; others skip it.

v_call	cdr3_length	d_call	j_call	clone_size	cdr3_nt	cdr3_aa
TRBV5-1	15	.	TRBJ1-1	.	TGCGCCAGCAGTCGGCAGGCGACCATGAACACTGAAGCTTTCTTT	CASSRQATMNTEAFF
TRBV6-5	13	TRBD1	TRBJ1-4	few	TGTGCCAGCGGGACAGTAGACGAAGAAAAACTGTTTTTT	CASGTVDEEKLFF
TRBV5-1	15	TRBD2	TRBJ2-5	few	TGCGCCAGCAGCTTGTTGTCGGGGGGCCAAGAGACCCAGTACTTC	CASSLLSGGQETQYF
TRBV7-2	15	TRBD1	TRBJ1-1	.	TGTGCCAGCACCCCACAGGGGGCGCTGAACACTGAAGCTTTCTTT	CASTPQGALNTEAFF
TRBV12-3/TRBV12-4	14	.	TRBJ2-2	.	TGTGCCAGCAGTTTCGAGAGGGACACCGGGGAGCTGTTTTTT	CASSFERDTGELFF
TRBV5-1	15	.	TRBJ2-1	many	TGCGCCAGCAGCTTGGAATCCAGCGGGTACAATGAGCAGTTCTTC	CASSLESSGYNEQFF
TRBV10-3	14	TRBD2	TRBJ2-5	.	TGTGCCATCAGTGAATGGGGCGGGGGAGAGACCCAGTACTTC	CAISEWGGGETQYF
TRBV7-9	14	TRBD2	TRBJ2-5	.	TGTGCCAGCAGCACGGGGGGATCTCGAGAGACCCAGTACTTC	CASSTGGSRETQYF
TRBV9	17	.	TRBJ1-5	.	TGTGCCAGCAGCGTAGGAGATTCGGGACGGGGCAATCAGCCCCAGCATTTT	CASSVGDSGRGNQPQHF
TRBV20-1	15	TRBD1	TRBJ1-1	few	TGCAGTGCTAGAGTTCCAGGGGGCGGCTACACTGAAGCTTTCTTT	CSARVPGGGYTEAFF